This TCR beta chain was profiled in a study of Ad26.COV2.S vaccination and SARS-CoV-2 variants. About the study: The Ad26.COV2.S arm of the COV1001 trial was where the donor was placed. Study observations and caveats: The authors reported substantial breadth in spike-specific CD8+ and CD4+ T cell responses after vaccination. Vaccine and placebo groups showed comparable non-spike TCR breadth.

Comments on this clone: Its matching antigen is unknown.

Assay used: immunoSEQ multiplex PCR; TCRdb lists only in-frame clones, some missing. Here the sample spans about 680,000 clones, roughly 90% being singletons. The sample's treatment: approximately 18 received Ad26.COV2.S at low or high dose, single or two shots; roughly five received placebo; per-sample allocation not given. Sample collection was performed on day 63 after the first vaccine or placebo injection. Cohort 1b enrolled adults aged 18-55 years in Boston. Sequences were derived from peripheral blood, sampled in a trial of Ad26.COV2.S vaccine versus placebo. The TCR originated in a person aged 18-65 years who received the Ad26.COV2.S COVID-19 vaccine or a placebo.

CDR3 in DNA: TGTGCCAGCAGCTCACTTCCTTCGACAGCAACGAACACCGGGGAGCTGTTTTTT. Protein sequence: CASSSLPSTATNTGELFF. The chain links TRBV7-3 to TRBJ2-2; tentative D call: TRBD1 (5 bases). Trimming took off 4 bases at V and 0 bases at J, with 18 bases between the two ends. Per the germline V gene, CDR1 is SGHTA and CDR2 is FQGTGA. CDR3 size: 18 residues.